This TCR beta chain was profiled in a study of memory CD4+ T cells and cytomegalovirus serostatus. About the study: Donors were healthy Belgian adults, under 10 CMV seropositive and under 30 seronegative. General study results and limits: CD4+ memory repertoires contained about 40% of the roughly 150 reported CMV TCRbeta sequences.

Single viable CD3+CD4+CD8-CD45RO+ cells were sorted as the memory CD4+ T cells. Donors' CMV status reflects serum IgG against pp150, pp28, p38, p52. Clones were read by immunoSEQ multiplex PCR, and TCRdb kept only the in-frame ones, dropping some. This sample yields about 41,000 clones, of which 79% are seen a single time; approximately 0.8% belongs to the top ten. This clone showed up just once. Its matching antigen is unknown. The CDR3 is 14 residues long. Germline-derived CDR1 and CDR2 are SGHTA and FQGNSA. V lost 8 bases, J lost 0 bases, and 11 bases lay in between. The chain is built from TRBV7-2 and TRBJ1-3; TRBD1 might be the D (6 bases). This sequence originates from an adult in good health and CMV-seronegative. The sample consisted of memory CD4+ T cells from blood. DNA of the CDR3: TGTGCCAGCGTCCCGGACAGCTCTGGAAACACCATATATTTT. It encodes CASVPDSSGNTIYF.